The source of this T cell receptor (beta chain) is a study of beta chain features in type 1 diabetes. Only a few counts were recorded for this clone. Its matching antigen is unknown. Overall study findings and caveats: With patients and controls alike, PCR might favor shorter templates to an equal degree. Patients' naive, central memory and Treg TCRB repertoires seemed closer to one another than those of healthy donors.

The entirety of the isolated RNA underwent reverse transcription, so expressed TCRB transcripts were sequenced. Assay: immunoSEQ multiplex PCR; the TCRdb copy retains only in-frame clones and omits some. The table shows 500,000 to 700,000 clones, with 15% to 19% occurring only once. Sequenced sample: naive CD4+ T cells from blood. The clonotype originates from a man in his late teens or twenties in good health.

The CDR3 protein is CASSPNRGTGELFF. CDR3 nucleotide sequence: TGTGCCAGCAGTCCAAACAGGGGGACCGGGGAGCTGTTTTTT. V gene TRBV27 combines with J gene TRBJ2-2; 8 bases align to TRBD1. This CDR3 region has 14 residues. The V gene end was trimmed by 5 bases and the J gene end by 5 bases; junction bases not matched to a gene: 4. Germline CDR1 is MNHEY and CDR2 is SMNVEV (reference sequence).